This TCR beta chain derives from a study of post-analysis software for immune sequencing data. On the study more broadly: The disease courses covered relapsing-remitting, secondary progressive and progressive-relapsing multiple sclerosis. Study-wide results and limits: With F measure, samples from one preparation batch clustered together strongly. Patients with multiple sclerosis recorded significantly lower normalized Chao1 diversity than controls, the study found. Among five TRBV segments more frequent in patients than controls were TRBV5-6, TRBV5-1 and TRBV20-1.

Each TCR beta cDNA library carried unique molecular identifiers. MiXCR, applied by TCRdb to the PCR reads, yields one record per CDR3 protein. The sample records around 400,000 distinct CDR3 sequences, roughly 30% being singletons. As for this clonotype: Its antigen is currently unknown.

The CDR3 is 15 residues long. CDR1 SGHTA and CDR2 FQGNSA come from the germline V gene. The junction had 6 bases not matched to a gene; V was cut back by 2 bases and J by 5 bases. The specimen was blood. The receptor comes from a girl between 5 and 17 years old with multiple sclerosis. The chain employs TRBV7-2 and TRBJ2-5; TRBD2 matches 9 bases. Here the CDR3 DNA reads TGTGCCAGCAGCTTAAACGGCGGGGGGGCGGAGACCCAGTACTTC. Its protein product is CASSLNGGGAETQYF. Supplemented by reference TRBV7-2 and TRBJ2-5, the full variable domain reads GAGVSQSPSNKVTEKGKDVELRCDPISGHTALYWYRQSLGQGLEFLIYFQGNSAPDKSGLPSDRFSAERTGGSVSTLTIQRTQQEDSAVYLCASSLNGGGAETQYFGPGTRLLVL.